This TCR beta chain was captured in a study of glioma-infiltrating T cells after dendritic cell vaccination. Regarding the study as a whole: Survival was not directly related to TCR clonality in these patients.

Primers: 60 V beta forward and 13 J beta reverse. TCRdb keeps only in-frame clones here, not all; method: immunoSEQ multiplex PCR. The repertoire has more than 100,000 clones, about four fifths of them found once; the top ten carry about 12%. Germline-derived CDR1 and CDR2 are GTSNPN and SVGIG (reference sequence). The V end lost 1 base, the J end lost 4 bases, and 13 bases lay between the germline ends. CDR3 length: 14 residues. Comment on this clone: The antigen is undetermined.

This sequence originates from a human donor with glioblastoma. The sequences come from blood, collected before dendritic cell vaccination. The chain joins TRBV30 to TRBJ2-5; D may be TRBD2 (5 bases). The CDR3 is CAWSAPGERETQYF. Written as DNA, the CDR3 is TGTGCCTGGAGTGCCCCCGGGGAAAGAGAGACCCAGTACTTC. Variable domain in full (rest from reference TRBV30 and TRBJ2-5): SQTIHQWPATLVQPVGSPLSLECTVEGTSNPNLYWYRQAAGRGLQLLFYSVGIGQISSEVPQNLSASRPQDRQFILSSKKLLLSDSGFYLCAWSAPGERETQYFGPGTRLLVL.